These 27 T cell receptor beta chains were sequenced from one sample in a study of OX40 agonist ivuxolimab in advanced cancers. Sequencing was performed with immunoSEQ multiplex PCR; in TCRdb, only in-frame clones are kept and a portion is missing. In the table there are 60,000 to 80,000 clones, around 82% of which are singletons. This material consisted of CD4+ or CD8+ T cells sorted from blood, taken in a trial of the OX40 agonist ivuxolimab. These receptors all stem from an adult with an advanced solid tumor such as melanoma, head and neck, liver or kidney cancer.

The genes are TRBV7-3 and TRBJ1-1; 7 bases are a match to TRBD1. Germline lookup yields CDR1 SGHTA and CDR2 FQGTGA. V lost 3 bases and J lost 5; bases outside the gene matches: 6. CDR3 length: 14 amino acids. Here the CDR3 reads CASSFDRVSTEAFF. DNA of the CDR3: TGTGCCAGCAGCTTCGACAGGGTTTCAACTGAAGCTTTCTTT. Together with reference TRBV7-3 and TRBJ1-1, the CDR3 gives the full variable domain: GAGVSQTPSNKVTEKGKYVELRCDPISGHTALYWYRQSLGQGPEFLIYFQGTGAADDSGLPNDRFFAVRPEGSVSTLKIQRTERGDSAVYLCASSFDRVSTEAFFGQGTRLTVV.

This chain connects TRBV5-1 to TRBJ2-3; 10 nucleotides agree with TRBD2. Looked up from germline, CDR1 is SGHRS and CDR2 is YFSETQ. This CDR3 comprises 15 residues. V gave up 0 bases and J gave up 6 bases; unmatched junction bases: 4. The DNA for the CDR3 is TGCGCCAGCAGCTTGGGGACTAGCGGAGTGGATACGCAGTATTTT. Protein: CASSLGTSGVDTQYF.

The genes are TRBV9 and TRBJ1-6; TRBD1 matches at 10 bases. The V segment lost 0 bases and the J segment 7 bases; nucleotides outside the gene matches: 10. Germline assignment: CDR1 SGDLS and CDR2 YYNGEE. There are 18 residues in the CDR3. The CDR3 bases are TGTGCCAGCAGCGTAGACCCCATGGACAGGGGGATGAATTCACCCCTCCACTTT. Residues: CASSVDPMDRGMNSPLHF.

The DNA of the CDR3 is TGTGCCAGCAGCCAAGTATTATCAGTCCCAGCCGAATTAGTCACTAATGAAAAACTGTTTTTT. Residues: CASSQVLSVPAELVTNEKLFF. The rearrangement links TRBV4-2 to TRBJ1-4; D is undetermined. Trimming removed 1 base from V and 2 bases from J, with 26 bases in between. Germline CDR1 is LGHNA and CDR2 is YNFKEQ. CDR3 size: 21 residues.

The rearrangement uses TRBV5-4 and TRBJ2-3; D gene unclear. V was trimmed by 1 base and J by 4 bases, leaving 7 bases between them. CDR1 and CDR2 (germline): SGHNT, YYREEE (reference sequence). CDR3 length: 13 amino acids. DNA of the CDR3: TGTGCCAGCAGCTTGCTAGGCCCAGATACGCAGTATTTT. Its protein is CASSLLGPDTQYF.

The table lists this clone with a few counts. The chain uses TRBV19 and TRBJ1-1; D ambiguous. Germline CDR1 LNHDA, CDR2 SQIVND (reference sequence). The CDR3 covers 14 residues. The germline V and J ends were trimmed by 6 bases and 6 bases, with 17 bases remaining between them. Written as DNA, the CDR3 is TGTGCCAGTAGATCACTGGGAGGGATGGCTGAAGCTTTCTTT. Its translation: CASRSLGGMAEAFF.

The chain recombines TRBV7-2 with TRBJ1-6; D perhaps matches TRBD1 (5 bases). The germline V gene encodes CDR1 SGHTA and CDR2 FQGNSA. Trimming pared 3 bases from V and 7 bases from J, leaving 13 bases between. The CDR3 length is 15 residues. For the CDR3, the DNA is TGTGCCAGCAGCTTGCGGGGGACTGAAAATTCACCCCTCCACTTT. Amino acids: CASSLRGTENSPLHF.

This sequence joins TRBV5-8 and TRBJ2-2, with TRBD2 as a possible D gene (6 bases). The V gene lost 4 bases and the J gene lost 3 bases, with 13 bases spanning the gap. Germline CDR1 SGHTS, CDR2 YDEGEE. This CDR3 contains 15 residues. The DNA for the CDR3 is TGTGCCAGCAGCCCGCCCAGGGACTACACCGGGGAGCTGTTTTTT. This gives the protein CASSPPRDYTGELFF.

The J gene is TRBJ1-5, the V gene TRBV29-1, with a weak D call TRBD1 (5 bases). The germline gives CDR1 SQVTM, CDR2 ANQGSEA. The CDR3 runs 15 residues. The V end was cut by 1 base, the J end by 7 bases, with 17 bases between. CDR3 nucleotide sequence: TGCAGCGTTGAAGTCGGTGGGGGAAGTGGCCAGCCCCAGCATTTT. As protein: CSVEVGGGSGQPQHF.

This clone has more than one count but fewer than ten. V gene TRBV5-6 combines with J gene TRBJ1-6; 10 bases align to TRBD1. Germline trimming cut 4 bases from V and 0 bases from J; bases unmatched to any gene: 7. The CDR3 is made up of 18 amino acids. In germline, CDR1 is SGHDT, CDR2 YYEEEE. The CDR3 region is CASSRGQGGSSYNSPLHF. The DNA for the CDR3 is TGTGCCAGCAGCCGCGGACAGGGGGGGAGCTCCTATAATTCACCCCTCCACTTT. The full variable domain, completed using reference TRBV5-6 and TRBJ1-6, is DAGVTQSPTHLIKTRGQQVTLRCSPKSGHDTVSWYQQALGQGPQFIFQYYEEEERQRGNFPDRFSGHQFPNYSSELNVNALLLGDSALYLCASSRGQGGSSYNSPLHFGNGTRLTVT.

A single count supports this clone. The genes are TRBV7-9 and TRBJ2-3; D may be TRBD1 (5 bases). CDR1 SEHNR and CDR2 FQNEAQ come from the germline V gene (reference sequence). V was cut by 2 bases and J by 0 bases, with 12 bases left in between. The CDR3 is 16 amino acids. This CDR3 is CASSLLPGLSTDTQYF. The CDR3 DNA follows: TGTGCCAGCAGCTTACTCCCAGGGCTCAGCACAGATACGCAGTATTTT. Using reference TRBV7-9 and TRBJ2-3 for the parts outside the CDR3, the full variable domain is DTGVSQNPRHKITKRGQNVTFRCDPISEHNRLYWYRQTLGQGPEFLTYFQNEAQLEKSRLLSDRFSAERPKGSFSTLEIQRTEQGDSAMYLCASSLLPGLSTDTQYFGPGTRLTVL.

With regard to this clone: This CDR3 is missing its conserved last phenylalanine or tryptophan, likely due to a read error. The chain uses TRBV5-1 and TRBJ1-2; 8 nucleotides align to TRBD1. Per germline, CDR1 SGHRS and CDR2 YFSETQ. With V trimmed by 1 base and J by 0 bases, 11 bases remained unmatched. CDR3 length: 18 amino acids. The CDR3 protein is CASSLFLGTGAANYGYTL. The CDR3, as DNA: TGCGCCAGCAGCTTGTTTTTAGGGACAGGTGCTGCTAACTATGGCTACACCCTC.

The chain uses TRBV5-6 and TRBJ2-7; TRBD1 aligns across 7 bases. Per germline, CDR1 SGHDT and CDR2 YYEEEE. CDR3 length: 17 residues. Losses at the gene ends were 0 bases for V and 3 bases for J; bases not matched to a gene: 12. CDR3 residues: CASSLATGARLVYEQYF. The CDR3 DNA reads TGTGCCAGCAGCTTGGCAACAGGGGCTCGTTTAGTCTACGAGCAGTACTTC.

This sequence joins TRBV5-4 and TRBJ2-3; D may be TRBD2 (5 bases). The CDR3 totals 13 residues. Germline CDR1 and CDR2: SGHNT and YYREEE (reference sequence). V lost 0 bases and J 8 bases, leaving 10 bases between the germline ends. The DNA for the CDR3 is TGTGCCAGCAGCTTGGTAGGCGGAGGTACGCAGTATTTT. This sequence encodes CASSLVGGGTQYF.

This chain connects TRBV19 to TRBJ1-5; maybe TRBD1 (5 bases). The CDR3 sequence is 15 residues long. Germline CDR1 and CDR2: LNHDA and SQIVND (reference sequence). Trimming removed 7 bases at V and 2 bases at J, with 15 bases between. CDR3 residues: CASMRGEGGNQPQHF. In nucleotides, the CDR3 is TGTGCCAGTATGCGGGGCGAGGGAGGCAATCAGCCCCAGCATTTT.

This chain joins TRBV6-1 and TRBJ1-5, with 7 bases aligning to TRBD1. CDR3 size: 15 residues. Germline assignment: CDR1 MNHNS and CDR2 SASEGT. The V segment lost 3 bases and the J segment 1 base; nucleotides outside the gene matches: 3. CDR3 DNA: TGTGCCAGCAGTGAGACAGGGCGCAGCAATCAGCCCCAGCATTTT. Amino acid sequence: CASSETGRSNQPQHF.

The chain carries TRBV11-3 and TRBJ2-3; D may correspond to TRBD1 or TRBD2 (5 bases each). The CDR3 covers 13 residues. Germline CDR1 is SGHNT and CDR2 is YENEEA. Trimming took off 1 base at V and 3 bases at J, with 5 bases between the two ends. The CDR3 is CASSLGGTDTQYF. The DNA for the CDR3 is TGTGCCAGCAGCTTAGGGGGGACAGATACGCAGTATTTT.

The chain is built from TRBV5-1 and TRBJ2-1; perhaps TRBD2 as D (6 bases). The germline V and J ends were trimmed by 1 base and 4 bases, with 9 bases remaining between them. This CDR3 has 14 amino acids. Looked up from germline, CDR1 is SGHRS and CDR2 is YFSETQ. CDR3 residues: CASSLNGGYNEQFF. In DNA, the CDR3 is TGCGCCAGCAGCTTGAACGGGGGATACAATGAGCAGTTCTTC.

J is TRBJ2-1 and V is TRBV2; TRBD2 is a possible D gene (5 bases). CDR3 length equals 15 residues. With 5 bases removed from V and 9 bases from J, the gap between germline ends came to 20 bases. Germline CDR1 reads SNHLY; CDR2 reads FYNNEI. The CDR3 DNA reads as TGTGCCAGCAGTCCACAATCTACCGGGGTCGGTGAGCAGTTCTTC. Translation gives CASSPQSTGVGEQFF.

The chain joins TRBV5-4 to TRBJ1-1, with no clear D. Between the trimmed V and J ends, which lost 5 bases and 6 bases, there was a span of 17 bases. The CDR3 consists of 14 residues. Germline CDR1 is SGHNT and CDR2 is YYREEE (reference sequence). In DNA form, the CDR3 reads TGTGCCAGCAGACTAGAGGGCCACTGGGCTGAAGCTTTCTTT. Its protein product is CASRLEGHWAEAFF.

The V and J genes are TRBV6-1 and TRBJ2-1, with 12 bases matching TRBD2. Germline-derived CDR1 and CDR2 are MNHNS and SASEGT. Trimming took 6 bases from V and 5 from J; bases not matched to a gene: 5. The CDR3 has 15 amino acids. The DNA of the CDR3 is TGTGCCAGCAGGGGCTCTAGCGGGGGGGACAATGAGCAGTTCTTC. This translates into CASRGSSGGDNEQFF.

The chain employs TRBV12-5 and TRBJ1-5; 9 bases are shared with TRBD1. V lost 5 bases to trimming and J lost 3 bases; unmatched junction nucleotides: 5. This CDR3 has 15 residues. Germline V gene data show CDR1 as LGHNT and CDR2 as FRNRAP. This chain's CDR3 is CASGTGGADNQPQHF. In DNA, the CDR3 is TGTGCTAGTGGTACAGGGGGCGCGGACAATCAGCCCCAGCATTTT.

The chain links TRBV6-5 to TRBJ1-2; D ambiguous. V lost 8 bases and J 10 bases, leaving 11 bases between the germline ends. The germline V gene has CDR1 MNHEY and CDR2 SVGAGI. This CDR3 region has 10 residues. The CDR3 reads CASRNEVYTF. In DNA, the CDR3 is TGTGCCAGCCGGAACGAAGTCTACACCTTC.

The rearrangement uses TRBV6-4 and TRBJ1-1; D is uncertain. The V end lost 4 bases, the J end lost 3 bases, and 9 bases lay between the germline ends. The CDR3 is 13 residues long. Per the germline V gene, CDR1 is MRHNA and CDR2 is SNTAGT. Written as DNA, the CDR3 is TGTGCCAGCAGTGTTGAGGAACACACTGAAGCTTTCTTT. Translation: CASSVEEHTEAFF.

The V and J genes are TRBV5-1 and TRBJ2-1; 11 bases are a match to TRBD1. V lost 6 bases, J lost 8 bases, and 4 bases stayed unmatched. CDR3 length: 13 residues. The germline CDR1 and CDR2 sequences are SGHRS and YFSETQ. The CDR3 bases are TGCGCCAGCAACCGGGACAGGGGGGATGAGCAGTTCTTC. This translates into CASNRDRGDEQFF.

The chain joins TRBV2 to TRBJ1-5, with D possibly TRBD1 on 5 matching bases. The CDR3 sequence is 12 residues long. V was trimmed by 3 bases and J by 13 bases, leaving 13 bases between them. Germline V gene data show CDR1 as SNHLY and CDR2 as FYNNEI. The CDR3, as DNA: TGTGCCAGCAGTGACCAGGGACCGTCACAGCATTTT. Amino acids: CASSDQGPSQHF.

The chain joins TRBV2 to TRBJ2-5; 10 nucleotides match TRBD2. Germline V gives CDR1 SNHLY, CDR2 FYNNEI. The ends lost 3 bases at V and 0 bases at J; junction bases unmatched: 1. The CDR3 is made up of 15 amino acids. CDR3: CASSDSGGYQETQYF. The CDR3 DNA reads as TGTGCCAGCAGTGATAGCGGGGGGTACCAAGAGACCCAGTACTTC.